A single sample gave rise to the 4 T cell receptor beta chains below, sequenced in a study of shared clonotypes between healthy human individuals. The protocol was immunoSEQ multiplex PCR, while the TCRdb copy is restricted to in-frame clones and leaves out a portion. The table lists some 2 million clones, 85% to 95% of them singletons. Sequencing input: naive CD4+ T cells sorted from blood. Subset meaning: CD45RA+ positively selected. The receptors stem from a young man in good health.

The rearrangement joins TRBV9 to TRBJ1-3; unclear D gene. CDR3 length: 13 residues. Germline CDR1 is SGDLS and CDR2 is YYNGEE. V was pared by 1 base and J by 6 bases, with 8 bases between. The CDR3 here is CASSVSQENTIYF. DNA for the CDR3: TGTGCCAGCAGCGTAAGTCAGGAAAACACCATATATTTT.

This sequence joins TRBV21-1 and TRBJ1-1. TRBV21-1 is a pseudogene. The CDR3 is made up of 14 amino acids. In nucleotides, the CDR3 is TGTGCCAGCAGGGAGACCGTTGCTGGGACTGAAGCTTTCTTT. It translates to CASRETVAGTEAFF.

V is TRBV12-5 and J is TRBJ2-3; 10 nucleotides agree with TRBD2. Germline V gene sequence: CDR1 LGHNT, CDR2 FRNRAP. The CDR3 has 14 amino acids. J lost 7 bases, V lost 5 bases, and 6 bases had no gene match. As DNA, the CDR3 is TGTGCTAGTGGTCGGGGACTAGCGTCACATACGCAGTATTTT. Translation gives CASGRGLASHTQYF.

The chain carries TRBV19 and TRBJ2-7; D not resolved. Trimming pared 4 bases from V and 0 bases from J, leaving 7 bases between. From germline, CDR1 is LNHDA and CDR2 SQIVND (reference sequence). This CDR3 spans 13 amino acids. Written as DNA, the CDR3 is TGTGCCAGTAGTACACCAAACTCCTACGAGCAGTACTTC. It yields the protein CASSTPNSYEQYF.